This entry lists 25 T cell receptor beta chains sequenced from one sample in a study of T cells in Graves' hyperthyroidism and ophthalmopathy. Using RNA transcripts as the source, TCR beta CDR3 regions were amplified. The study used the HTBI primer set for a first-round RT-PCR of the TCR CDR3. A single record per CDR3 protein comes from TCRdb applying MiXCR to the multiplex PCR reads. Among around 350,000 distinct CDR3 sequences, approximately 14% were seen once, and the ten largest hold 25% to 35%. Sequences were obtained from blood. The receptors stem from a woman between 18 and 30 years old with Graves' hyperthyroidism that later progressed to Graves' ophthalmopathy.

The rearrangement uses TRBV20-1 and TRBJ2-1; D unresolved. Germline V CDR1 and CDR2: DFQATT, SNEGSKA (reference sequence). V lost 0 bases and J 3 bases, leaving 9 bases between the germline ends. This CDR3 region has 14 residues. The CDR3 loop reads CSARDPVDYNEQFF. The CDR3 DNA reads TGCAGTGCTAGAGATCCGGTGGACTACAATGAGCAGTTCTTC.

This clonotype was seen repeatedly, ten times or more. The chain is built from TRBV27 and TRBJ1-2; D is possibly TRBD1 (5 bases). Trimming cost V 5 bases and J 3 bases, with 13 bases left between them. Germline V lookup: CDR1 MNHEY, CDR2 SMNVEV (reference sequence). This CDR3 contains 14 residues. The CDR3 reads CASSPSWGDYGYTF. CDR3 sequence (DNA): TGTGCCAGCAGTCCATCTTGGGGCGACTATGGCTACACCTTC.

This clonotype has at least ten counts. The CDR3 reads CASSPLGGREDTYEQYF. The CDR3 nucleotides are TGTGCCAGCAGTCCTCTAGGTGGGCGGGAGGACACCTACGAGCAGTACTTC. The rearrangement links TRBV28 to TRBJ2-7, with 8 bases identical to TRBD2. CDR3 size: 17 residues. V lost 5 bases, J lost 2 bases, and 14 bases stayed unmatched. Germline CDR1 reads MDHEN; CDR2 reads SYDVKM. The full variable domain, its missing parts supplied by reference TRBV28 and TRBJ2-7, is DVKVTQSSRYLVKRTGEKVFLECVQDMDHENMFWYRQDPGLGLRLIYFSYDVKMKEKGDIPEGYSVSREKKERFSLILESASTNQTSMYLCASSPLGGREDTYEQYFGPGTRLTVT.

The chain uses TRBV6-9 and TRBJ2-1; TRBD2 matches 8 bases. The CDR3 is 17 residues long. J gave up 5 bases and V 3 bases, and 12 bases lay outside the gene matches. Germline values: CDR1 MNHGY, CDR2 SVAAGI. Here the CDR3 reads CASSYRIAGPSNNEQFF. DNA for the CDR3: TGTGCCAGCAGTTACAGGATAGCGGGACCTAGTAACAATGAGCAGTTCTTC.

This clonotype was recorded many times. The rearrangement links TRBV6-1 to TRBJ2-2; 8 positions agree with TRBD2. This CDR3 contains 18 residues. Germline V gene sequence: CDR1 MNHNS, CDR2 SASEGT. J was trimmed by 1 base and V by 5 bases; bases with no gene match: 12. The CDR3 nucleotides read TGTGCCAGCAGTCGCGAACTAGCGGACCTAATGAACACCGGGGAGCTGTTTTTT. Translation gives CASSRELADLMNTGELFF.

V is TRBV20-1 and J is TRBJ1-5; D not resolved. Between the trimmed V and J ends, which lost 3 bases and 4 bases, there was a span of 13 bases. The germline V gene has CDR1 DFQATT and CDR2 SNEGSKA (reference sequence). The CDR3 has 14 residues. The CDR3 is CSASTVFRNQPQHF. Written as DNA, the CDR3 is TGCAGTGCTAGCACAGTTTTTCGGAATCAGCCCCAGCATTTT.

This clonotype showed up many times. The rearrangement uses TRBV28 and TRBJ1-5, with TRBD1 identical over 7 bases. From germline, CDR1 is MDHEN and CDR2 SYDVKM. Germline trimming cut 10 bases from V and 5 bases from J; bases unmatched to any gene: 20. The CDR3 runs 17 residues. As DNA, the CDR3 is TGTGCCACGACCGAGAGACAGGGACGCTTGGGGGATCAGCCCCAGCATTTT. It specifies CATTERQGRLGDQPQHF.

This clonotype has ten or more counts. The rearrangement links TRBV28 to TRBJ2-7; 8 bases are a match to TRBD2. The V and J ends lost 2 bases and 1 base, in that order; junction bases with no gene match: 4. CDR1 and CDR2 (germline): MDHEN, SYDVKM. The CDR3 contains 15 residues. The CDR3 here is CASSLGASGSYEQYF. Here the CDR3 DNA reads TGTGCCAGCAGTTTAGGGGCTAGCGGGTCCTACGAGCAGTACTTC.

This chain connects TRBV6-1 to TRBJ1-2; tentatively, D is TRBD1 (6 bases). V lost 8 bases and J lost 6, with 16 bases in between. The germline gives CDR1 MNHNS, CDR2 SASEGT. CDR3 length: 13 residues. CDR3 protein: CASALHGGNGYTF. The CDR3, as DNA: TGTGCCAGCGCCTTGCATGGGGGCAATGGCTACACCTTC.

This chain uses TRBV4-3 with TRBJ1-6; D is possibly TRBD1 (6 bases). The V end lost 0 bases, the J end lost 8 bases, and 8 bases lay between the germline ends. The CDR3 totals 14 residues. Germline V lookup: CDR1 LGHNA, CDR2 YSLEER. Here the CDR3 DNA reads TGCGCCAGCAGCCAAGAGGGGGCCTATTCACCCCTCCACTTT. Its translation is CASSQEGAYSPLHF.

This clonotype has ten or more counts. V is TRBV2 and J is TRBJ2-2; D tentatively fits TRBD1 or TRBD2 (8 bases each). The CDR3 is 19 amino acids. Germline V gene sequence: CDR1 SNHLY, CDR2 FYNNEI. Trimming shortened V by 2 bases and J by 8 bases, and 27 bases separated the two germline ends. The CDR3 sequence: CASSERTGNPVAGSGELFF. Written as DNA, the CDR3 is TGTGCCAGCAGTGAACGGACAGGGAACCCGGTAGCGGGATCGGGGGAGCTGTTTTTT.

This clonotype was counted a few times. The rearrangement uses TRBV15 and TRBJ2-1, with 11 bases matching TRBD1. Germline loops: CDR1 LNHNV, CDR2 YYDKDF (reference sequence). This CDR3 contains 16 residues. The ends lost 0 bases at V and 7 bases at J; junction bases unmatched: 5. CDR3 nucleotides: TGTGCCACCAGCAGAGATCTGGACAGGGGGCAAAATGAGCAGTTCTTC. It translates to CATSRDLDRGQNEQFF.

This clonotype occurred a few times. The chain has TRBV18 and TRBJ2-7; weak D call: TRBD2 (6 bases). The germline V gene has CDR1 KGHSH and CDR2 LQKENI. V was cut by 3 bases and J by 2 bases, with 17 bases left in between. The CDR3 runs 16 residues. CDR3 region: CASSPIFRDWTYEQYF. As DNA, the CDR3 is TGTGCCAGCTCACCGATCTTCCGGGACTGGACCTACGAGCAGTACTTC.

J is TRBJ1-5 and V is TRBV2; a weak D match, TRBD1 (6 bases). Germline V gives CDR1 SNHLY, CDR2 FYNNEI. This CDR3 is built from 15 residues. V was pared by 8 bases and J by 4 bases, with 18 bases between. In DNA form, the CDR3 reads TGTGCCAGCGGACGACTCAGGGGAATGAATCAGCCCCAGCATTTT. It encodes CASGRLRGMNQPQHF.

The CDR3, as DNA: TGTGCCAGCAGCGTAGAAGGTTCACCCCTCCACTTT. Translating it yields CASSVEGSPLHF. This chain links TRBV9 with TRBJ1-6; D gene ambiguous. CDR1 SGDLS and CDR2 YYNGEE come from the germline V gene. Trimming pared 0 bases from V and 9 bases from J, leaving 4 bases between. This CDR3 spans 12 amino acids.

The chain employs TRBV30 and TRBJ2-7; D gene uncertain. V gave up 0 bases and J gave up 2 bases, with 5 bases separating them. Per germline, CDR1 GTSNPN and CDR2 SVGIG (reference sequence). The CDR3 totals 12 residues. The CDR3 DNA is TGTGCCTGGAGTGTAGGCACCTACGAGCAGTACTTC. Its protein is CAWSVGTYEQYF.

This clonotype was counted only a few times. V is TRBV2 and J is TRBJ1-6; a possible D gene is TRBD1 (6 bases). The CDR3 is 16 residues long. V was cut by 9 bases and J by 7 bases, with 22 bases left in between. Germline V gives CDR1 SNHLY, CDR2 FYNNEI. The CDR3 bases are TGTGCCAGTCAAAAGGAACAGGGACCGAGGAATTCACCCCTCCACTTT. This sequence encodes CASQKEQGPRNSPLHF.

The sample holds a few counts of this clonotype. The chain links TRBV18 to TRBJ1-5; 7 positions agree with TRBD1. The CDR3 contains 13 residues. Trimming cost V 6 bases and J 5 bases; bases outside gene matches: 4. The V gene's germline CDR1 is KGHSH and CDR2 LQKENI. In DNA, the CDR3 is TGTGCCAGCTCCACTGACAGGGATCAGCCCCAGCATTTT. Protein: CASSTDRDQPQHF. The variable domain in full, with the rest retrieved from reference TRBV18 and TRBJ1-5, is NAGVMQNPRHLVRRRGQEARLRCSPMKGHSHVYWYRQLPEEGLKFMVYLQKENIIDESGMPKERFSAEFPKEGPSILRIQQVVRGDSAAYFCASSTDRDQPQHFGDGTRLSIL.

The rearrangement links TRBV5-1 to TRBJ1-4, with 8 nucleotides matching TRBD1. V shed 4 bases and J 5 bases; nucleotides not matched to a gene: 7. The CDR3 consists of 15 residues. Germline CDR1 reads SGHRS; CDR2 reads YFSETQ. The CDR3 here is CASSLAGQANEKLFF. The DNA for the CDR3 is TGCGCCAGCAGCCTGGCGGGACAGGCAAATGAAAAACTGTTTTTT. The full variable domain, with the rest looked up from reference TRBV5-1 and TRBJ1-4, is KAGVTQTPRYLIKTRGQQVTLSCSPISGHRSVSWYQQTPGQGLQFLFEYFSETQRNKGNFPGRFSGRQFSNSRSEMNVSTLELGDSALYLCASSLAGQANEKLFFGSGTQLSVL.

This clonotype was counted ten times or more. The rearrangement joins TRBV28 to TRBJ1-1, with D uncertain. This CDR3 contains 15 residues. CDR1 and CDR2 (germline): MDHEN, SYDVKM. V was trimmed by 1 base and J by 2 bases, leaving 11 bases between them. The CDR3 here is CASSLLSRSNTEAFF. CDR3 in DNA: TGTGCCAGCAGTTTATTGAGCAGGAGCAACACTGAAGCTTTCTTT.

This clonotype has ten or more counts. The V and J genes are TRBV27 and TRBJ1-4; D call uncertain. The V end lost 5 bases, the J end lost 4 bases, and 5 bases lay between the germline ends. This CDR3 region has 12 residues. Germline CDR1 MNHEY, CDR2 SMNVEV (reference sequence). CDR3 bases: TGTGCCAGCAGTAACATTAATGAAAAACTGTTTTTT. Its translation is CASSNINEKLFF.

This clonotype was observed many times. CDR3 in amino acids: CASSQEPSYNYGYTF. The CDR3 DNA reads TGTGCCAGCAGCCAAGAGCCCAGCTATAACTATGGCTACACCTTC. This sequence joins TRBV3-1 and TRBJ1-2; D is unresolved. Trimming took 0 bases from V and 1 from J, leaving 9 bases between them. Germline V gives CDR1 LGHDT, CDR2 YNNKEL (reference sequence). This CDR3 contains 15 residues.

The rearrangement uses TRBV11-1 and TRBJ1-2, with D unclear. The CDR3 has 13 amino acids. The V gene lost 4 bases and the J gene lost 4 bases, with 10 bases spanning the gap. The germline gives CDR1 SGHAT, CDR2 FQDESV (reference sequence). CDR3 loop: CASSSAGVYGYTF. CDR3 DNA: TGTGCCAGCAGCTCCGCCGGCGTCTATGGCTACACCTTC.

This clonotype has a count of ten or more. J is TRBJ2-7 and V is TRBV7-9, with D perhaps TRBD1 (5 bases). This CDR3 contains 14 residues. V was trimmed by 1 base and J by 2 bases, leaving 9 bases between them. The germline gives CDR1 SEHNR, CDR2 FQNEAQ (reference sequence). This CDR3 reads CASSLEGIAYEQYF. The CDR3 nucleotides are TGTGCCAGCAGCTTAGAGGGGATCGCCTACGAGCAGTACTTC.

V gene TRBV20-1 combines with J gene TRBJ2-1; no clear D. Germline CDR1 reads DFQATT; CDR2 reads SNEGSKA (reference sequence). The V end lost 3 bases, the J end lost 1 base, and 10 bases lay between the germline ends. The CDR3 has 14 residues. CDR3 DNA sequence: TGCAGTGCTAGCACGGACGTTTCCTACAATGAGCAGTTCTTC. It codes for CSASTDVSYNEQFF.